One and the same sample provided the 7 T cell receptor beta chains below, sequenced in a study of human T cells and chemical hapten exposure. MiXCR, applied by TCRdb to the RACE reads, yields one record per CDR3 protein. The sample has about 57,000 distinct CDR3 sequences; about 9% are singletons. Time point denoted: patch test 1, 2 weeks after DPC sensitization. Treatment noted: therapeutic diphenylcyclopropenone sensitization with weekly scalp DPC. Sequenced here: whole blood, sampled in connection with sensitization to the hapten diphenylcyclopropenone (DPC). These receptors came from a woman between 40 and 55 years old with alopecia areata. Some clones in this sample may be carry-over from other donors' samples.

The sample holds a few counts of this clonotype. The chain combines TRBV6-1 with TRBJ1-1; D unresolved. Trimming pared 3 bases from V and 11 bases from J, leaving 13 bases between. Germline values: CDR1 MNHNS, CDR2 SASEGT. The CDR3 extends over 12 amino acids. Here the CDR3 reads CASSDLSKAAFF. The CDR3 coding sequence is TGTGCCAGCAGTGACCTTTCAAAGGCGGCTTTCTTT.

This clonotype has more than one count but fewer than ten. The chain is built from TRBV30 and TRBJ2-3; D ambiguous. V was trimmed by 1 base and J by 6 bases, leaving 11 bases between them. Looked up from germline, CDR1 is GTSNPN and CDR2 is SVGIG (reference sequence). This CDR3 comprises 13 residues. The CDR3 loop is CAWSGRIGDTQYF. As DNA, the CDR3 is TGTGCCTGGAGTGGTCGGATAGGGGATACGCAGTATTTT.

This clonotype was observed at least ten times. The chain carries TRBV2 and TRBJ2-7, with TRBD2 as a possible D gene (6 bases). This CDR3 spans 13 amino acids. V was trimmed by 7 bases and J by 6 bases, leaving 16 bases between them. The germline V gene encodes CDR1 SNHLY and CDR2 FYNNEI. The CDR3 region has the DNA TGTGCCAGCACCCTCCGGGGGTATTCCGAGCAGTACTTC. It translates to CASTLRGYSEQYF.

Ten or more counts support this clonotype. The chain employs TRBV18 and TRBJ1-1, with 7 bases aligning to TRBD1. V was pared by 6 bases and J by 5 bases, with 12 bases of the junction left unmatched. Germline V CDR1 and CDR2: KGHSH, LQKENI. The CDR3 has 15 residues. The CDR3 sequence is CASSPREGARTEAFF. The CDR3 nucleotides read TGTGCCAGCTCCCCTAGGGAGGGGGCAAGGACTGAAGCTTTCTTT.

The CDR3, as DNA: TGCGCCAGCAGCCATCAAGGGGCTAGCTCCTACGAGCAGTACTTC. Its protein is CASSHQGASSYEQYF. The chain combines TRBV5-1 with TRBJ2-7; weak D call: TRBD1 (5 bases). Germline assignment: CDR1 SGHRS and CDR2 YFSETQ. This CDR3 has 15 amino acids. With 4 bases removed from V and 0 bases from J, the gap between germline ends came to 14 bases.

There are a few counts of this clonotype. The chain links TRBV7-9 to TRBJ1-1; D unresolved. The germline gives CDR1 SEHNR, CDR2 FQNEAQ (reference sequence). CDR3 size: 12 residues. Trimming took 3 bases from V and 7 from J, leaving 9 bases between them. The CDR3 region has the DNA TGTGCCAGCAGCTTTTCATTTAATGAAGCTTTCTTT. Residues: CASSFSFNEAFF. The full variable domain, with the rest looked up from reference TRBV7-9 and TRBJ1-1, is DTGVSQNPRHKITKRGQNVTFRCDPISEHNRLYWYRQTLGQGPEFLTYFQNEAQLEKSRLLSDRFSAERPKGSFSTLEIQRTEQGDSAMYLCASSFSFNEAFFGQGTRLTVV.

This CDR3 is CSARGNRDRGPHRAPGETQYF. The CDR3 DNA reads as TGCAGTGCTCGGGGCAACCGGGACAGGGGGCCTCACAGGGCTCCGGGAGAGACCCAGTACTTC. The chain joins TRBV20-1 to TRBJ2-5; 12 nucleotides match TRBD1. With V trimmed by 5 bases and J by 4 bases, 26 bases remained unmatched. Germline V CDR1 and CDR2: DFQATT, SNEGSKA (reference sequence). CDR3 length equals 21 residues.